Sequencing of this T cell receptor beta chain was carried out in a study of T-cell memory formation after mild COVID-19. This clonotype was detected only a few times. The J segment lost 5 bases and the V segment lost 8 bases, leaving 9 bases of the junction unmatched. Germline-derived CDR1 and CDR2 are GTSNPN and SVGIG (reference sequence). The length of the CDR3 is 13 residues. TCRdb passed the 5' RACE reads through MiXCR, listing each CDR3 protein once. The sample records approximately 200,000 distinct CDR3 sequences, roughly 16% being singletons. This chain joins TRBV30 and TRBJ2-7; TRBD2 matches 10 bases. The sequence came from an adult woman who had mild COVID-19 (a few samples of this study predate the infection). Cell type and time point are not known. Sequences were obtained from PBMCs or a T cell subset sorted from them (not recorded which). Written as DNA, the CDR3 is TGTGCCGGAACCGGACTAGCGGATAACGAGCAGTACTTC. Translation: CAGTGLADNEQYF.